This TCR beta chain is drawn from a study of blood T cell repertoires in COVID-19. Study-level information: Some COVID-19 samples were acute and others convalescent; all came from the United States, Italy and Spain. Sources were T cells, B-cell-depleted T cells, or PBMCs; the material itself was cDNA or gDNA.

Authors' methods: Reference gene primer amplification in the assay estimated nucleated cell counts. The table came from immunoSEQ multiplex PCR; TCRdb's copy has only in-frame clones and leaves some out. Clone size and the V and J calls come from that table; the DNA yielded D and trimming. The data show a few hundred thousand clones, more than 80% seen once. In germline, CDR1 is WNHNN, CDR2 SYGVQD (reference sequence). CDR3 length: 16 residues. The ends lost 0 bases at V and 3 bases at J; junction bases unmatched: 4. The Seattle patients, enrolled during active infection, were followed longitudinally.

V usage is TRBV10-1 and J usage is TRBJ2-1; 8 nucleotides agree with TRBD2. Sequencing was done on a sample of peripheral blood. The sequence was collected from a woman aged 30 to 39 with COVID-19, enrolled during active disease. CDR3 sequence reads: CASSESKREIYNEQFF. The CDR3 nucleotides are TGCGCCAGCAGTGAGTCTAAGCGGGAGATCTACAATGAGCAGTTCTTC.